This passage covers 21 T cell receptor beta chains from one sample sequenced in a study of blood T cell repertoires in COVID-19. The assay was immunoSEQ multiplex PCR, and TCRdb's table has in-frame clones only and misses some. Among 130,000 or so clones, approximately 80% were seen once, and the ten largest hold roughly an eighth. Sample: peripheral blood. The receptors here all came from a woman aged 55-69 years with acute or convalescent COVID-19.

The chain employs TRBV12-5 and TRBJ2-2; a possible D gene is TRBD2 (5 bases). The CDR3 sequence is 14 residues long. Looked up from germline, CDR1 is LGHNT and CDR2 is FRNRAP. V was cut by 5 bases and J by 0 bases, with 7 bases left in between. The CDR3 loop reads CASGPGTNTGELFF. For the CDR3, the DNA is TGTGCTAGTGGTCCGGGGACGAACACCGGGGAGCTGTTTTTT.

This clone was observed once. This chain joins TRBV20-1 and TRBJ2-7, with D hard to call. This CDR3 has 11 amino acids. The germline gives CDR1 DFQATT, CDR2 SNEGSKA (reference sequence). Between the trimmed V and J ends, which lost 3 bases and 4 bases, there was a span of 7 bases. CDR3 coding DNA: TGCAGTGCTAGCTTCGGTTACGAGCAGTACGTC. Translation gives CSASFGYEQYV.

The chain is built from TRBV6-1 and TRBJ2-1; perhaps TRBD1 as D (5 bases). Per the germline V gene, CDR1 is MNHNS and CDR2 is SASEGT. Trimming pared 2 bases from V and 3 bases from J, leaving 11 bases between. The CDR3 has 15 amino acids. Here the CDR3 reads CASSEKGAIYNEQFF. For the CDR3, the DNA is TGTGCCAGCAGTGAAAAAGGGGCTATCTACAATGAGCAGTTCTTC.

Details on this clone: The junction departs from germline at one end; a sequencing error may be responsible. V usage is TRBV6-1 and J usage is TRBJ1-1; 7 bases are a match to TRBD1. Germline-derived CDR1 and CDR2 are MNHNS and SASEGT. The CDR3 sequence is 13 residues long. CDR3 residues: CASSEGGRAEAFF. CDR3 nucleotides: TGTGCCAGCAGCGAAGGGGGCAGGGCTGAAGCTTTCTTT.

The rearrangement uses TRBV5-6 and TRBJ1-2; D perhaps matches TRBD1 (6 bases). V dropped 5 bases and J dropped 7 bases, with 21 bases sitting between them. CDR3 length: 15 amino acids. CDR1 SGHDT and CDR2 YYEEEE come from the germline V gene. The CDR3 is CASSFTDRRRGGYTF. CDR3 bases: TGTGCCAGCAGTTTCACCGACAGGCGTAGAGGTGGCTACACCTTC.

The chain's CDR3 is CASSQEAGTVGYTF. In nucleotides, the CDR3 is TGTGCCAGCAGCCAAGAGGCGGGGACGGTTGGCTACACCTTC. The chain joins TRBV3-1 (or the pseudogene TRBV3-2) to TRBJ1-2, with D possibly TRBD1 on 5 matching bases. Between the trimmed V and J ends, which lost 0 bases and 7 bases, there was a span of 12 bases. This CDR3 spans 14 amino acids. Germline CDR1 is LGHDT and CDR2 is YNNKEL (reference sequence).

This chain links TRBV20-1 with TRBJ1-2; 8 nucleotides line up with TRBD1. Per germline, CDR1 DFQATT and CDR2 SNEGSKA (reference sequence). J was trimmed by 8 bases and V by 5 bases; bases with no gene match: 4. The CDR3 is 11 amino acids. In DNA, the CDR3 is TGCAGTGCTCCCGGACAGGGCGGCTACACCTTC. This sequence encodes CSAPGQGGYTF.

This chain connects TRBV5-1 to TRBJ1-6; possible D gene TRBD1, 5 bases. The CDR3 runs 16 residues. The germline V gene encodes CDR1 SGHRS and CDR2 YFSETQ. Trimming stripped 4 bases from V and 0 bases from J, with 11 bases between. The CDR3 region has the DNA TGCGCCAGCAGCCAGACAGAGAGCTCCTATAATTCACCCCTCCACTTT. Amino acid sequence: CASSQTESSYNSPLHF.

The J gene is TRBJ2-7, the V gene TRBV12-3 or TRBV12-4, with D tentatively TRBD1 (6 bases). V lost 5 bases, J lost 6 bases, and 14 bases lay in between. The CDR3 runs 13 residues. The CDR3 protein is CASSRKTGSEQYF. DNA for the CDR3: TGTGCCAGCAGTCGGAAAACAGGGAGCGAGCAGTACTTC.

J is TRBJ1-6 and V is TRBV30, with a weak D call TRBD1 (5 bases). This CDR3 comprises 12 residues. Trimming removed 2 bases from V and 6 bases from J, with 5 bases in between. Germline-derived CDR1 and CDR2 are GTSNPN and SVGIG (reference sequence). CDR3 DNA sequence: TGTGCCTGGAGTCAGGGTAATTCACCCCTCCACTTT. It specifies CAWSQGNSPLHF.

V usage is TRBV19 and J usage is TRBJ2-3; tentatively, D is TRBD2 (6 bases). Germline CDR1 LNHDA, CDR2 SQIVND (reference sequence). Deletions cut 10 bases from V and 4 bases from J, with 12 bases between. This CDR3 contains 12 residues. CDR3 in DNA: TGTGCCACCAGGACTATTGCAGATACGCAGTATTTT. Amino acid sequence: CATRTIADTQYF.

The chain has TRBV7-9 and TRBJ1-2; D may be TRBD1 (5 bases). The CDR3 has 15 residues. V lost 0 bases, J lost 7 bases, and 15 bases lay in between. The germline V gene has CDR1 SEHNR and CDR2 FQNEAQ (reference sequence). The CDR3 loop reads CASSLAAGGRSGYTF. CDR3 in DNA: TGTGCCAGCAGCTTAGCCGCGGGGGGTCGGAGTGGCTACACCTTC.

CDR3 sequence (DNA): TGTGCCAGCAGCTTAGGCCTCACGGGACAGGGGAGTGAAAAACTGTTTTTT. It specifies CASSLGLTGQGSEKLFF. The gene calls are TRBV7-9 and TRBJ1-4; 10 bases match TRBD1. The CDR3 extends over 17 amino acids. V gave up 1 base and J gave up 7 bases; unmatched junction bases: 9. The germline CDR1 and CDR2 sequences are SEHNR and FQNEAQ (reference sequence).

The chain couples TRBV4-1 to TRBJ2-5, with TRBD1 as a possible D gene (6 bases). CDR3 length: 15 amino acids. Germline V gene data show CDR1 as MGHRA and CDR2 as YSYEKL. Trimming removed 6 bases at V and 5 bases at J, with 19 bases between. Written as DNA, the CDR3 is TGCGCCAGCAGGCATACGGGACAAACTAGGGAGACCCAGTACTTC. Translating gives CASRHTGQTRETQYF.

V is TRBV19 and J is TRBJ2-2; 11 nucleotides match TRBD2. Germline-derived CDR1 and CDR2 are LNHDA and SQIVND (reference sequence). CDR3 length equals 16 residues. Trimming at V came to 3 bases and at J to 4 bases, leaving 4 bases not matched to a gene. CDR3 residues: CASSMSSGGATGELFF. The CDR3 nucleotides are TGTGCCAGTAGTATGAGTAGCGGGGGGGCCACCGGGGAGCTGTTTTTT.

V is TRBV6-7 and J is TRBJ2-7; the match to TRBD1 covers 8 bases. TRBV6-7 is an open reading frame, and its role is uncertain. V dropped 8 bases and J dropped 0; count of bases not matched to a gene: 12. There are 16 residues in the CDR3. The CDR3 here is CASGPGGLQSSYEQYV. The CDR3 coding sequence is TGTGCCAGCGGGCCAGGGGGCCTCCAGAGCTCCTACGAGCAGTACGTC.

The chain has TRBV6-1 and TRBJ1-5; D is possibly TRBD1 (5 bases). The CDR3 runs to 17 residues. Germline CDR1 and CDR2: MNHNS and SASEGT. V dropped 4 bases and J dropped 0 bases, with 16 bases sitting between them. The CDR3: CASSGGLNLLSNQPQHF. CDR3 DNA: TGTGCCAGCAGTGGGGGACTAAACCTCCTTAGCAATCAGCCCCAGCATTTT.

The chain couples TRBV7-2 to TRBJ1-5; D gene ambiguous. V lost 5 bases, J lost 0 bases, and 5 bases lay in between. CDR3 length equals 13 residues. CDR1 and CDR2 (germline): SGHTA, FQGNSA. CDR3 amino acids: CASSLPSNQPQHF. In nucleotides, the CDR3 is TGTGCCAGCAGCCTACCTAGCAATCAGCCCCAGCATTTT.

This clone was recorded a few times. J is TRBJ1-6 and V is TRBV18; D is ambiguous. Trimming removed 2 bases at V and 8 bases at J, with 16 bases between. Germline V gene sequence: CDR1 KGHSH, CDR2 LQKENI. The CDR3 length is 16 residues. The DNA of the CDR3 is TGTGCCAGCTCACCAACCGGGGAGATCTGGTATTCACCCCTCCACTTT. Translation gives CASSPTGEIWYSPLHF.

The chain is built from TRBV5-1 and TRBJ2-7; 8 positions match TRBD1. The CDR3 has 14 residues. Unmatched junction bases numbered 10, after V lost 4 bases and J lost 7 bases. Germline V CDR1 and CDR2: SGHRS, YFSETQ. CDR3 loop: CASSPLDRVGEQYF. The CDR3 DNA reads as TGCGCCAGCAGCCCATTGGACAGGGTAGGGGAGCAGTACTTC.

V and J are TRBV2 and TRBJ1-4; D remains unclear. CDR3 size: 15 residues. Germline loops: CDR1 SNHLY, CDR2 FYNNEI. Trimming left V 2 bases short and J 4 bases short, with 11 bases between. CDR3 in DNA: TGTGCCAGCAGTGAAACGGGAGTTGGTAATGAAAAACTGTTTTTT. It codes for CASSETGVGNEKLFF.